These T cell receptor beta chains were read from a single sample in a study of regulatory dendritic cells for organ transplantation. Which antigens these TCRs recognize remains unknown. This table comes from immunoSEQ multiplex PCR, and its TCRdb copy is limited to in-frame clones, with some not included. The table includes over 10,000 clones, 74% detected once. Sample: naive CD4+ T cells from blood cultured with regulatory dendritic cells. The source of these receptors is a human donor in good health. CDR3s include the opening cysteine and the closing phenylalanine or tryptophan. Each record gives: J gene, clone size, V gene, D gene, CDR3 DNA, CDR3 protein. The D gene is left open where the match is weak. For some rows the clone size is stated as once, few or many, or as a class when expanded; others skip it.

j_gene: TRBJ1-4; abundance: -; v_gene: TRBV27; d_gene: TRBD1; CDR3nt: TGTGCCAGCCAAGACAGGGGTAATGAAAAACTGTTTTTT; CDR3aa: CASQDRGNEKLFF
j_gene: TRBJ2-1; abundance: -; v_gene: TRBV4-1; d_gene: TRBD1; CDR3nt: TGCGCCAGCAGCCACTTGCCCGGACAGGGAACCCCGGAGCAGTTCTTC; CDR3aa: CASSHLPGQGTPEQFF
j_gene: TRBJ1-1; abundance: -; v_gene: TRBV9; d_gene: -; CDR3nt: TGTGCCAGCAGCACGTTTACAGGGCCGAACACTGAAGCTTTCTTT; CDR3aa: CASSTFTGPNTEAFF
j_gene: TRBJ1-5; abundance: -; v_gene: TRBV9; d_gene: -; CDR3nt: TGTGCCAGCAGCGTAGGACCCAGGGAAGATGCACAGCCCCAGCATTTT; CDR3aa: CASSVGPREDAQPQHF
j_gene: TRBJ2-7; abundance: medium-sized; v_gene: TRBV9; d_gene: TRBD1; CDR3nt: TGTGCCAGCAGCCCGGGGACAGTATCCTACGAGCAGTACTTC; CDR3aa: CASSPGTVSYEQYF
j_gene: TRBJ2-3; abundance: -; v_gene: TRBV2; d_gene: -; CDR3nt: TGTGCCAGCAGTGAACTGGGGGCAGGGGGCACAGATACGCAGTATTTT; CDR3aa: CASSELGAGGTDTQYF
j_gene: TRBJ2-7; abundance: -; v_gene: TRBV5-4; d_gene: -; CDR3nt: TGTGCCAGCAGCCGGGACTCCGTAGGCGAGCAGTACTTC; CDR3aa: CASSRDSVGEQYF
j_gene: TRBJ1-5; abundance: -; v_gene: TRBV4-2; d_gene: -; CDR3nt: TGTGCCAGCAGCCAAGCCAGTACAGGGAATCAGCCCCAGCATTTT; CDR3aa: CASSQASTGNQPQHF
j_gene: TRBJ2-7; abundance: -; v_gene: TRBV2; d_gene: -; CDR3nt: TGTGCCAGCAGTGACGTCGGAGGGGGGGGAAGTTACGAGCAGTACTTC; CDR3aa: CASSDVGGGGSYEQYF
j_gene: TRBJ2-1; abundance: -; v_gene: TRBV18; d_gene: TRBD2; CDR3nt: TGTGCCAGCTCACTTACGGACCGGGGGGGCCCAGATGAGCAGTTCTTC; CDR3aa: CASSLTDRGGPDEQFF
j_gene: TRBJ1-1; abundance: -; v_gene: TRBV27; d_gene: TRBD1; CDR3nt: TGTGCCAGCAGCCCACAGGGGAGCACTGAAGCTTTCTTT; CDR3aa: CASSPQGSTEAFF
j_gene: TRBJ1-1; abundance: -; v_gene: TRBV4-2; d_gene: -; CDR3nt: TGTGCCAGCAGCTTAGGGGCGGGGTCAGAGGGCACTGAAGCTTTCTTT; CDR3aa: CASSLGAGSEGTEAFF
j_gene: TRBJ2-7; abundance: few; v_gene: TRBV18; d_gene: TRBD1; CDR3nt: TGTGCCAGCTCACCCTCACAGGGGCGAGACTACGAGCAGTACTTC; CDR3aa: CASSPSQGRDYEQYF
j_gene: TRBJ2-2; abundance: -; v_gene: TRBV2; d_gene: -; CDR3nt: TGTGCCAGCAGTGAAAGATTTCCGAGATCCGGGGAGCTGTTTTTT; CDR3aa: CASSERFPRSGELFF
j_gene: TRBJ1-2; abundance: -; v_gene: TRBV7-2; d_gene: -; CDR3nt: TGTGCCAGCAGCTCTCACAGGGAAATGAGAGGCTACACCTTC; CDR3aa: CASSSHREMRGYTF
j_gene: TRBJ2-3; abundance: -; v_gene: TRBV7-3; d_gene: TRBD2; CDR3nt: TGTGCCAGCAGCCAGGGACTAGCGGGGGTAGGGACAGATACGCAGTATTTT; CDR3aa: CASSQGLAGVGTDTQYF
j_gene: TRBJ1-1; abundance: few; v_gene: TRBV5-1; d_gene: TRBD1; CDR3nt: TGCGCCAGCAGCTTAGGGACAGTACTGAACACTGAAGCTTTCTTT; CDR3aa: CASSLGTVLNTEAFF
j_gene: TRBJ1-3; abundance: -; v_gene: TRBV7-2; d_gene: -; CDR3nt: TGTGCCAGCAGCTTAGCGTCTCAGGAATGGGGAAACACCATATATTTT; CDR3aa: CASSLASQEWGNTIYF
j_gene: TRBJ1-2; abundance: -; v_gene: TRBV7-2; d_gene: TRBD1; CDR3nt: TGTGCCAGCAGCTCGGGACAGGGTAACTATGGCTACACCTTC; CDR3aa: CASSSGQGNYGYTF
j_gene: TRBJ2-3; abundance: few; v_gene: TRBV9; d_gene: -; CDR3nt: TGTGCCAGCAGCGTAGGGCTGTTCACAGATACGCAGTATTTT; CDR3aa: CASSVGLFTDTQYF
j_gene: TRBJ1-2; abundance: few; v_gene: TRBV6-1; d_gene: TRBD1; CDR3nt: TGTGCCAGCAGTGAACAACAGGGGGGGCCGTCCACCTTC; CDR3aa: CASSEQQGGPSTF
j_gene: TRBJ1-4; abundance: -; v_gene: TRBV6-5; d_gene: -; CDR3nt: TGTGCCAGCAACTCAAGGGGGTTGGAGGAAAAACTGTTTTTT; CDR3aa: CASNSRGLEEKLFF
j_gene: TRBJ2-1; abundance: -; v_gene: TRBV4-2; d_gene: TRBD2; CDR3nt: TGTGCCAGCAGCCGAGAACTAGCGGGGAACTACAATGAGCAGTTCTTC; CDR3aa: CASSRELAGNYNEQFF
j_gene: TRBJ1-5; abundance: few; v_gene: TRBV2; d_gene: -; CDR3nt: TGTGCCAGCAGTGAGGAGCTTTTGAGCAATCAGCCCCAGCATTTT; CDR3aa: CASSEELLSNQPQHF